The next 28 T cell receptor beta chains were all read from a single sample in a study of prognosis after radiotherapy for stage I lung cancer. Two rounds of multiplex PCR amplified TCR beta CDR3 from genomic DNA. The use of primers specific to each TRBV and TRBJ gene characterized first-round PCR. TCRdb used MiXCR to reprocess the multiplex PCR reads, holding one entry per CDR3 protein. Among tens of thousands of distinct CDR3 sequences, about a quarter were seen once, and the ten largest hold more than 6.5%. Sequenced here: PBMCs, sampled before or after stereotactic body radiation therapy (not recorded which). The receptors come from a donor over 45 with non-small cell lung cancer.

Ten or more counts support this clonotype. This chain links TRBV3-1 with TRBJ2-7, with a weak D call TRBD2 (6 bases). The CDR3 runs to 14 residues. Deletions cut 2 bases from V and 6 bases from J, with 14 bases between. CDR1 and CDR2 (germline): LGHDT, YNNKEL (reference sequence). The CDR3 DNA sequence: TGTGCCAGCAGCCAATCATCGAGGGGAGGCGAGCAGTACTTC. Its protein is CASSQSSRGGEQYF.

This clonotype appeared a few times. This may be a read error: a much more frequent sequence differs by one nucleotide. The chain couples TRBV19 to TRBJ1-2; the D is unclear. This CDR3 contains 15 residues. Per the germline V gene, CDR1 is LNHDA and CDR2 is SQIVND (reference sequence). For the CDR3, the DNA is TGTACCAGTAGTATATCCCTTCCGCGGATCTATGGCTACACCTTC. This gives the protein CTSSISLPRIYGYTF.

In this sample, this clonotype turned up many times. The CDR3 DNA is TGTGCCAGTAGTATAGAACAGGGTGGGCAGCCCCAGCATTTT. This encodes CASSIEQGGQPQHF. The V gene is TRBV19, the J gene TRBJ1-5; TRBD1 might be the D (6 bases). The CDR3 length is 14 residues. Germline V gene data show CDR1 as LNHDA and CDR2 as SQIVND (reference sequence). V was cut by 0 bases and J by 7 bases, with 10 bases left in between.

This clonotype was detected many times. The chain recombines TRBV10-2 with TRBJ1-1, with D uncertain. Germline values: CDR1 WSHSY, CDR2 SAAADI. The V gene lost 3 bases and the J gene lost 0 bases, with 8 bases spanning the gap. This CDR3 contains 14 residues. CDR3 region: CASSETVMNTEAFF. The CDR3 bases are TGCGCCAGCAGTGAAACAGTGATGAACACTGAAGCTTTCTTT.

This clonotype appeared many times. The CDR3 nucleotides read TGTGCCAGTAAGCGGACAGCAAATATCTATGAAAAACTGTTTTTT. It is translated as CASKRTANIYEKLFF. The chain employs TRBV19 and TRBJ1-4; TRBD1 might be the D (6 bases). V was pared by 7 bases and J by 6 bases, with 18 bases between. Germline CDR1 LNHDA, CDR2 SQIVND (reference sequence). The CDR3 consists of 15 residues.

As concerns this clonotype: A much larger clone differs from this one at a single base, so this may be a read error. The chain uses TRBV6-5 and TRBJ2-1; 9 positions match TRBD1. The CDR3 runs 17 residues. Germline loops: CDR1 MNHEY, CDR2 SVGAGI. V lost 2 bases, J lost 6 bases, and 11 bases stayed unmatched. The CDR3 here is CASSYGTWTGVSNEQFF. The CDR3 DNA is TGTGCCAGCAGTTACGGGACCTGGACAGGGGTTTCCAATGAGCAGTTCTTC.

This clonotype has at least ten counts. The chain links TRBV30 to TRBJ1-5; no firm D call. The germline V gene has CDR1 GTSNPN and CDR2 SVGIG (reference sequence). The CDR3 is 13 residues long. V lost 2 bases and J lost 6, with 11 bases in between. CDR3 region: CAWSSLGSQPQHF. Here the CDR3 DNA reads TGTGCCTGGAGTTCCCTCGGATCTCAGCCCCAGCATTTT.

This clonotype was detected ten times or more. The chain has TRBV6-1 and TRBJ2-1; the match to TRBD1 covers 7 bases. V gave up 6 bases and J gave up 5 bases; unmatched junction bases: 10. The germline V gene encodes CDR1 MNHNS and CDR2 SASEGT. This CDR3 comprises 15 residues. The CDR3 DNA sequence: TGTGCCAGCAGACGACAGGGTTCAGAACACAATGAGCAGTTCTTC. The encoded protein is CASRRQGSEHNEQFF.

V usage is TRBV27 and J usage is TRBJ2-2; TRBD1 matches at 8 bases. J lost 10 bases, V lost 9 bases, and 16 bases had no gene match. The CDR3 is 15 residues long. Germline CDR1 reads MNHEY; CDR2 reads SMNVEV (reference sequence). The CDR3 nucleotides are TGTGCCAGTAGGAGGGGACAGGCGAACACCTTGGAGCTGTTTTTT. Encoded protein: CASRRGQANTLELFF.

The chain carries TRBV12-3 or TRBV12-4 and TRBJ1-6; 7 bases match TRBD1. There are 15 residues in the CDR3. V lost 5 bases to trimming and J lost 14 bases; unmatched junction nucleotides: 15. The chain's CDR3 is CASSPGTVNNSTLHF. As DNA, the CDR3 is TGTGCCAGCAGTCCGGGGACAGTAAATAATTCGACCCTCCACTTT.

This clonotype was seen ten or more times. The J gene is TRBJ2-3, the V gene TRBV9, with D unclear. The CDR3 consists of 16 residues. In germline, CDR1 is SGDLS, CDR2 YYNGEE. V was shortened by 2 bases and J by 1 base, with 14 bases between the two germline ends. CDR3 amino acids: CASSVTDIFGTDTQYF. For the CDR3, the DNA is TGTGCCAGCAGCGTTACAGATATCTTCGGCACAGATACGCAGTATTTT.

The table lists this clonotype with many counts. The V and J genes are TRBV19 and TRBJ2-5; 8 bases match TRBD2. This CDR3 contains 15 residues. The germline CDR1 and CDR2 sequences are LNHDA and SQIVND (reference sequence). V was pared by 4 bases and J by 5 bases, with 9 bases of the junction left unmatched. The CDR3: CASSTRGLAQETQYF. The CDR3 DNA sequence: TGTGCCAGTAGTACGCGCGGACTAGCCCAGGAGACCCAGTACTTC. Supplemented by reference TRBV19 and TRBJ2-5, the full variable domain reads DGGITQSPKYLFRKEGQNVTLSCEQNLNHDAMYWYRQDPGQGLRLIYYSQIVNDFQKGDIAEGYSVSREKKESFPLTVTSAQKNPTAFYLCASSTRGLAQETQYFGPGTRLLVL.

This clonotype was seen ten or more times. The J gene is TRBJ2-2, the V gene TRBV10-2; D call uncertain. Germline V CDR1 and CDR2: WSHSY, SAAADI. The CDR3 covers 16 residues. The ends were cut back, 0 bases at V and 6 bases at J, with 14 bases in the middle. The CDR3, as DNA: TGCGCCAGCAGTGAGTCTTCCCGTAGCCCGCCCGGGGAGCTGTTTTTT. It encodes CASSESSRSPPGELFF.

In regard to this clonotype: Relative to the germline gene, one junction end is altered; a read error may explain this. The CDR3 protein is CASSLEPLETAGNTIYF. In DNA form, the CDR3 reads TGTGCCAGCAGCCTAGAACCCTTGGAGACAGCTGGAAACACTATATATTTT. J is TRBJ1-3 and V is TRBV7-2, with TRBD1 as a possible D gene (5 bases). There are 17 residues in the CDR3. Germline loops: CDR1 SGHTA, CDR2 FQGNSA.

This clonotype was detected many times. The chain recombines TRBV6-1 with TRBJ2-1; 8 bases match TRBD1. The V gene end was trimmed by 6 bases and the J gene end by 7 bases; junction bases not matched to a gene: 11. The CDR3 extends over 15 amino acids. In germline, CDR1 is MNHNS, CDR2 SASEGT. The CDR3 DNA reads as TGTGCCAGCAGACAACCAGGGGGCTTGGGAAATGAGCAGTTCTTC. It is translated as CASRQPGGLGNEQFF.

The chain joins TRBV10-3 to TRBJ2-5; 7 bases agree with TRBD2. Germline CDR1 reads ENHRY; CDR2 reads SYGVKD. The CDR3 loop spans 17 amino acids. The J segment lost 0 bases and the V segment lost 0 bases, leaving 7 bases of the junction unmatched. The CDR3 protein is CAISESTGGGDQETQYF. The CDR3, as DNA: TGTGCCATCAGTGAGTCGACTGGCGGGGGTGACCAAGAGACCCAGTACTTC.

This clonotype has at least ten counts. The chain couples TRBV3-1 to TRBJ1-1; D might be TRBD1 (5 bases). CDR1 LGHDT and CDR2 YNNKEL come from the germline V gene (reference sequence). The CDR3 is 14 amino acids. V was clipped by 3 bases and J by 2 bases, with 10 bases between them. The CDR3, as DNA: TGTGCCAGCAGCCACTTAGACAGAAACACTGAAGCTTTCTTT. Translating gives CASSHLDRNTEAFF.

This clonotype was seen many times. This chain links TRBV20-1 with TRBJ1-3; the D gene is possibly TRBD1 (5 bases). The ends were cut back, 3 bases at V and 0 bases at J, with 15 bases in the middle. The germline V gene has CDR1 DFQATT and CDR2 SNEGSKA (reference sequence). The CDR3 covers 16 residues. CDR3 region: CSARKVTGLSGNTIYF. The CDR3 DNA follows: TGCAGTGCTAGGAAAGTTACAGGTCTCTCTGGAAACACCATATATTTT.

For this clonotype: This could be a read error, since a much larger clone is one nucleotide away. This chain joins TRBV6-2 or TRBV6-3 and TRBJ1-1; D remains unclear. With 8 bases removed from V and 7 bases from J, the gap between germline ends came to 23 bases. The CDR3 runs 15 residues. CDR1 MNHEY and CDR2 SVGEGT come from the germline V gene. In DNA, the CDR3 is TGTGCCAGCCAACCGGGTGGACTTGATATGGGTGAAGCTTTCTTT. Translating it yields CASQPGGLDMGEAFF.

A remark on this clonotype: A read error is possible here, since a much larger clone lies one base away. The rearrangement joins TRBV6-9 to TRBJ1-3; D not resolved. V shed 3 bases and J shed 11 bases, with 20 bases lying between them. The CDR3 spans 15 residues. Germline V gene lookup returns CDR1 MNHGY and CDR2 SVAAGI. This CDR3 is CASSYLVSTGNSIYF. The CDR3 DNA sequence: TGTGCCAGCAGTTACTTGGTCAGCACGGGGAACTCCATATATTTT.

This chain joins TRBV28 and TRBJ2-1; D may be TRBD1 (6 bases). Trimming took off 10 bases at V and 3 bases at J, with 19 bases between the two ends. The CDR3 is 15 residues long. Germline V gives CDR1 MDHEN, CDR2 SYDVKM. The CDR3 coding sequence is TGTGCCACCCACTCGACAGGCGTCCACTACAATGAGCAGTTCTTC. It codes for CATHSTGVHYNEQFF.

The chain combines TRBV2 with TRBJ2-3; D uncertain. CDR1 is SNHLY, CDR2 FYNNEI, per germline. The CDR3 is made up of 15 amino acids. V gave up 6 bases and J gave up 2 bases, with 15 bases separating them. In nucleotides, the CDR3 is TGTGCCAGCAGCACCCGCGCAGGATTCACAGATACGCAGTATTTT. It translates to CASSTRAGFTDTQYF.

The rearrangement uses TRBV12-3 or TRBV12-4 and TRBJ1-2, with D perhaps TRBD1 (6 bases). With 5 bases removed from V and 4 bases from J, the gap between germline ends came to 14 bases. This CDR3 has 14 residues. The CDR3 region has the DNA TGTGCCAGCAGTCTAAGAGACAGGTTCTATGGCTACACCTTC. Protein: CASSLRDRFYGYTF.

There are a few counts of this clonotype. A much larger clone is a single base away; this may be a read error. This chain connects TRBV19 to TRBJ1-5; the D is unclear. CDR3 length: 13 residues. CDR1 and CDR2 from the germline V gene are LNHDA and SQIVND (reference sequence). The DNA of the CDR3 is TGTGCCAGTAGTACAACAGCTAATCAGTCCCAGCATTTT. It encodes CASSTTANQSQHF.

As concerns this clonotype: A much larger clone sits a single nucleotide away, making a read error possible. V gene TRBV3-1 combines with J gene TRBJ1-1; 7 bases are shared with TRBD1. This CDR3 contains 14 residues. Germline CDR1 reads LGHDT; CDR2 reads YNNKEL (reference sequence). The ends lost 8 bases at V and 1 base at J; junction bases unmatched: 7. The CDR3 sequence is CASGDRASNTEAFF. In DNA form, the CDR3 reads TGTGCCAGCGGAGACAGGGCTTCGAACACTGAAGCTTTCTTT.

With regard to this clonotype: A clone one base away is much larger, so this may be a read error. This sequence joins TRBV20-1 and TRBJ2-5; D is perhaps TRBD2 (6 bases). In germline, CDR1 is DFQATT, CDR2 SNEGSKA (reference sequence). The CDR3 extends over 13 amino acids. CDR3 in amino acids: CSAILPSEENQYF. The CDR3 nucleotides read TGCAGTGCCATCCTGCCTAGCGAAGAGAACCAGTACTTC.

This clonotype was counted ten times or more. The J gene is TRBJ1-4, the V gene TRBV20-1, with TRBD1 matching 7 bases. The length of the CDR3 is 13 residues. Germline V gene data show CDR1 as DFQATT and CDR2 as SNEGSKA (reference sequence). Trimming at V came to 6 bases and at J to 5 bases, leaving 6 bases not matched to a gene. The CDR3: CSAKQGSNEKLFF. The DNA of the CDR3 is TGCAGTGCAAAACAGGGGTCGAATGAAAAACTGTTTTTT.

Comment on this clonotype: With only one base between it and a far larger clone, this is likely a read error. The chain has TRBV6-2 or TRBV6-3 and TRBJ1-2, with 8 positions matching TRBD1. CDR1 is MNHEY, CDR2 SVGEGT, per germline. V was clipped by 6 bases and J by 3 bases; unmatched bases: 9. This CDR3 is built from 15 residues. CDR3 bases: TGTGCCAGCAGCAGAGATAGGACAGGGTACTATGGCTACACCTTC. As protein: CASSRDRTGYYGYTF.